The rows below give T cell receptor beta chains drawn from one sample of a study of shared clonotypes between healthy human individuals. The data were produced by immunoSEQ multiplex PCR, yet TCRdb's version contains in-frame clones alone and is incomplete. The sample lists 780,000 or so clones; over 60% were seen once. Sequenced: memory CD4+ T cells sorted from blood. These receptors were collected from a woman aged 30 to 39 in good health. CDR3s include the opening cysteine and the closing phenylalanine or tryptophan. The D gene is left open where the match is weak. Only some rows state a clone size, as once, few, many or a class for expanded clones.

V	D	J	size	DNA	CDR3
TRBV7-9	NA	TRBJ1-6	NA	TGTGCCAGCAAGCGGGGAGGGGAATGGAATTCACCCCTCCACTTT	CASKRGGEWNSPLHF
TRBV28	TRBD2	TRBJ2-1	NA	TGTGCCAGCAGTTTATCGGGACTAGCGGGAGGGCGCTCCTACAATGAGCAGTTCTTC	CASSLSGLAGGRSYNEQFF
TRBV7-9	TRBD2	TRBJ2-2	NA	TGTGCCAGCAGCCCACCTAGCGGGCGCACCGGGGAGCTGTTTTTT	CASSPPSGRTGELFF
TRBV28	NA	TRBJ2-3	NA	TGTGCCAGCAGGAACCCCGGGGGCTCAACAGATACGCAGTATTTT	CASRNPGGSTDTQYF
TRBV19	NA	TRBJ2-7	NA	TGTGCCAGTAGTGAACGGACAGAATCCTACGAGCAGTACTTC	CASSERTESYEQYF
TRBV19	NA	TRBJ2-2	NA	TGTGCCAGTAGTCAGGTGAACACCGGGGAGCTGTTTTTT	CASSQVNTGELFF
TRBV28	TRBD1	TRBJ1-2	NA	TGTGCCAGCAGACCCACAGGGGACCGTGGCTACACCTTC	CASRPTGDRGYTF
TRBV19	NA	TRBJ2-1	few	TGTGCCAGTAGTATAGACAAAGGGGGCTCCTACAATGAGCAGTTCTTC	CASSIDKGGSYNEQFF
TRBV2	NA	TRBJ2-1	NA	TGTGCCAGCAGTGAGATTTACAATGAGCAGTTCTTC	CASSEIYNEQFF
TRBV5-1	TRBD2	TRBJ2-1	NA	TGCGCCAGCAGCTTGGCCGAGGGTAGCGGGAGGCATGAGCAGTTCTTC	CASSLAEGSGRHEQFF
TRBV19	NA	TRBJ2-6	NA	TGTGCCAGTAGTAGGGACCTCTCTGGGGCCAACGTCCTGACTTTC	CASSRDLSGANVLTF
TRBV27	NA	TRBJ2-7	NA	TGTGCCAGCAGTTTACTGGGGGCTGCGGGCCAGGGAGGGTCCTCCTACGAGCAGTACTTC	CASSLLGAAGQGGSSYEQYF
TRBV29-1	NA	TRBJ2-7	NA	TGCAGCGTACTTCGAGGGGGGGCGACCCGTTGGGGCGAGCAGTACTTC	CSVLRGGATRWGEQYF
TRBV27	TRBD2	TRBJ2-2	once	TGTGCCAGCAGCAACGGCCCCCCGACGACTAGCAGCACCGGGGAGCTGTTTTTT	CASSNGPPTTSSTGELFF
TRBV11-2	NA	TRBJ1-4	NA	TGTGCCAGCAGCGGGGGGATTAATGAAAAACTGTTTTTT	CASSGGINEKLFF
TRBV7-2	NA	TRBJ1-5	NA	TGTGCCAGCAGCCCGGATGGGGGGAATCAGCCCCAGCATTTT	CASSPDGGNQPQHF
TRBV11-2	NA	TRBJ1-3	NA	TGTGCCAGCACCGCCCGGGACACTGGAAACACCATATATTTT	CASTARDTGNTIYF
TRBV15	TRBD1	TRBJ2-3	once	TGTGCCACCAGCAGAAGACAGGGGGCGGCAACAGATACGCAGTATTTT	CATSRRQGAATDTQYF
TRBV7-9	TRBD2	TRBJ2-3	few	TGTGCCAGCAGCTTGGGCACTGGACTAGCGGGTGGTCTAGATACGCAGTATTTT	CASSLGTGLAGGLDTQYF
TRBV6-5	NA	TRBJ2-2	once	TGTGCCAGCAGCTCGGGCCAAAGGGTGGCCGGGGAGCTGTTTTTT	CASSSGQRVAGELFF
TRBV20-1	NA	TRBJ2-7	NA	TGCAGTGCCGGTGGGTACGAGCAGTACTTC	CSAGGYEQYF
TRBV28	TRBD1	TRBJ1-1	NA	TGTGCCAGCCGAAAGGGACAGATGAACACTGAAGCTTTCTTT	CASRKGQMNTEAFF
TRBV27	NA	TRBJ2-3	few	TGTGCCAGCCGCCGACCTCAATCAGGAACAGATACGCAGTATTTT	CASRRPQSGTDTQYF
TRBV7-8	NA	TRBJ1-3	few	TGTGCCAGCAGCCCCGGGTTCGACACCATATATTTT	CASSPGFDTIYF
TRBV6-5	NA	TRBJ2-6	once	TGTGCCAGCAGTTACCATATGGGAAGTGGGGCCAACGTCCTGACTTTC	CASSYHMGSGANVLTF
TRBV5-1	NA	TRBJ1-2	NA	TGCGCCAGCAGCCCGACAGGAATCCAATATGGCTACACCTTC	CASSPTGIQYGYTF
TRBV18	NA	TRBJ2-5	NA	TGTGCCAGCTCACCATCTCCCCAAGAGACCCAGTACTTC	CASSPSPQETQYF
TRBV28	NA	TRBJ1-2	once	TGTGCCAGCAGCCATGGACTCACGAGGTCCTATGGCTACACCTTC	CASSHGLTRSYGYTF
TRBV11-2	TRBD2	TRBJ2-7	once	TGTGCCAGCAGCTCACTAGCGGGAGGATTAAACGAGCAGTACTTC	CASSSLAGGLNEQYF
TRBV5-6	TRBD2	TRBJ2-3	NA	TGTGCCAGCAGCTTGCAAGGGACTAGCGGTGACACAGATACGCAGTATTTT	CASSLQGTSGDTDTQYF
TRBV20-1	NA	TRBJ2-1	once	TGCAGTGTTACTTACAATGAGCAGTTCTTC	CSVTYNEQFF